The 27 T cell receptor beta chains in this list originate from one sample, sequenced in a study of blood T cells in healthy people across ages. Next came a second PCR, run for about 6 to 11 cycles, which used a sample-barcoded 5' primer along with a J-beta primer mix. MiXCR, run by TCRdb on the 5' RACE reads, gives a single entry per CDR3 protein. Of some 290,000 distinct CDR3 sequences in the sample, 27% were seen once. The sequencing sample was made of blood. The receptors stem from an older woman in good health.

The CDR3 is CASSPHRVANYGYTF. The DNA of the CDR3 is TGTGCCAGCAGCCCTCACAGGGTAGCTAACTATGGCTACACCTTC. V usage is TRBV7-9 and J usage is TRBJ1-2; tentative D call: TRBD1 (6 bases). V was pared by 5 bases and J by 0 bases, with 13 bases between. The CDR3 consists of 15 residues. Per the germline V gene, CDR1 is SEHNR and CDR2 is FQNEAQ (reference sequence).

In DNA form, the CDR3 reads TGTGCCAGCAGTTCCCTGTCTGCCTCCACAGATACGCAGTATTTT. Translating gives CASSSLSASTDTQYF. The chain recombines TRBV28 with TRBJ2-3, with D uncertain. V dropped 4 bases and J dropped 2 bases, with 13 bases sitting between them. The germline V gene has CDR1 MDHEN and CDR2 SYDVKM. CDR3 length equals 15 residues.

With regard to this clonotype: A much larger clone sits a single nucleotide away, making a read error possible. CDR3 in amino acids: CSARGPSGRETQYF. DNA for the CDR3: TGCAGTGCTAGAGGACCTAGCGGGAGGGAGACCCAGTACTTC. This chain joins TRBV20-1 and TRBJ2-5, with TRBD2 identical over 11 bases. From germline, CDR1 is DFQATT and CDR2 SNEGSKA (reference sequence). Germline trimming cut 1 base from V and 5 bases from J; bases unmatched to any gene: 3. The CDR3 is made up of 14 amino acids.

This clonotype was recorded a few times. The chain joins TRBV18 to TRBJ2-5, with D possibly being TRBD2 (5 bases). The J call is in doubt because the DNA end fits TRBJ2-1 better. CDR1 is KGHSH, CDR2 LQKENI, per germline. The CDR3 is made up of 16 amino acids. The CDR3 reads CASHLTLTARRDEQFF. CDR3 sequence (DNA): TGTGCCAGCCACCTCACCCTAACGGCCAGGCGGGATGAGCAGTTCTTC.

This chain uses TRBV20-1 with TRBJ2-7, with 7 nucleotides matching TRBD2. The germline V gene encodes CDR1 DFQATT and CDR2 SNEGSKA (reference sequence). This CDR3 has 15 amino acids. V shed 5 bases and J 0 bases; nucleotides not matched to a gene: 10. The CDR3 sequence: CSAPQGGNVSYEQYF. In nucleotides, the CDR3 is TGCAGTGCTCCCCAGGGAGGGAATGTCTCCTACGAGCAGTACTTC.

This clonotype was seen many times. The genes are TRBV28 and TRBJ2-4; D remains ambiguous. The ends were cut back, 5 bases at V and 8 bases at J, with 10 bases in the middle. The CDR3 sequence is 12 residues long. CDR1 is MDHEN, CDR2 SYDVKM, per germline. The CDR3 reads CASSASPHIQYF. CDR3 DNA sequence: TGTGCCAGCAGTGCCTCACCTCACATTCAGTACTTC.

V is TRBV28 and J is TRBJ1-1; possible D gene TRBD1, 5 bases. Germline CDR1 reads MDHEN; CDR2 reads SYDVKM. Trimming removed 10 bases at V and 3 bases at J, with 18 bases between. The CDR3 is 14 residues long. The CDR3 protein is CANGGIVLYTEAFF. The CDR3 nucleotides are TGTGCCAACGGGGGGATCGTGTTGTACACTGAAGCTTTCTTT.

CDR3 coding DNA: TGTGCCAGCAGTTACTCAGGGGGCTACACCTTC. Translating it yields CASSYSGGYTF. The gene calls are TRBV28 and TRBJ1-2, with D possibly TRBD1 on 5 matching bases. Deletions cut 4 bases from V and 8 bases from J, with 8 bases between. The CDR3 is 11 residues long. Germline assignment: CDR1 MDHEN and CDR2 SYDVKM.

This chain joins TRBV28 and TRBJ2-7; 10 bases fit TRBD1. J lost 4 bases, V lost 7 bases, and 4 bases had no gene match. Germline assignment: CDR1 MDHEN and CDR2 SYDVKM. The CDR3 totals 13 residues. Here the CDR3 reads CASTRQGAYEQYF. In nucleotides, the CDR3 is TGTGCCAGCACCCGACAGGGGGCTTACGAGCAGTACTTC.

The chain joins TRBV3-1 to TRBJ2-5; D is ambiguous. With the DNA end fitting TRBJ2-1 better, the J assignment may be wrong. The germline CDR1 and CDR2 sequences are LGHDT and YNNKEL (reference sequence). CDR3 length: 13 amino acids. CDR3 residues: CASSQAMDNEQFF. The CDR3 nucleotides are TGTGCCAGCAGCCAGGCTATGGACAATGAGCAGTTCTTC.

This clonotype was recorded a few times. The chain employs TRBV7-2 and TRBJ2-7, with D perhaps TRBD2 (6 bases). V gave up 2 bases and J gave up 0 bases, with 8 bases separating them. The CDR3 is 14 residues long. Looked up from germline, CDR1 is SGHTA and CDR2 is FQGNSA. CDR3 loop: CASSLWTNSYEQYF. In DNA form, the CDR3 reads TGTGCCAGCAGCTTATGGACTAACTCCTACGAGCAGTACTTC.

This chain connects TRBV12-3 or TRBV12-4 to TRBJ2-3, with TRBD2 matching 12 bases. CDR3 length equals 16 residues. Unmatched junction bases numbered 7, after V lost 5 bases and J lost 4 bases. CDR3 sequence reads: CASSPLAGGLADTQYF. The CDR3, as DNA: TGTGCCAGCAGTCCACTAGCGGGAGGTTTGGCAGATACGCAGTATTTT.

In its sample, this clonotype was seen a few times. Germline and junction disagree at one end, which may indicate a read error. The rearrangement joins TRBV2 to TRBJ2-3; 7 bases fit TRBD1. The germline CDR1 and CDR2 sequences are SNHLY and FYNNEI. The CDR3 is 15 amino acids. CDR3 coding DNA: TGCGCCAGCAAAAAGTCCGGGACAGCGAGGGATACGCAGTATTTT. This gives the protein CASKKSGTARDTQYF. The entire variable domain, with the rest obtained from reference TRBV2 and TRBJ2-3, is as follows: EPEVTQTPSHQVTQMGQEVILRCVPISNHLYFYWYRQILGQKVEFLVSFYNNEISEKSEIFDDQFSVERPDGSNFTLKIRSTKLEDSAMYFCASKKSGTARDTQYFGPGTRLTVL.

The chain has TRBV20-1 and TRBJ2-1; 7 bases agree with TRBD2. Per germline, CDR1 DFQATT and CDR2 SNEGSKA (reference sequence). V shed 0 bases, J shed 8 bases, and the junction held 10 bases outside the gene matches. There are 15 residues in the CDR3. The CDR3 DNA sequence: TGCAGTGCTAGAGATGGGCGGGAGCTAGTCGATGAGCAGTTCTTC. Residues: CSARDGRELVDEQFF.

This rearrangement joins TRBV7-8 to TRBJ2-3; TRBD1 or TRBD2 may be the D gene (5 bases each). Germline V lookup: CDR1 SGHVS, CDR2 FQNEAQ. The CDR3 length is 16 residues. The germline V and J ends were trimmed by 0 bases and 2 bases, with 12 bases remaining between them. This chain's CDR3 is CASSLAMGDPTDTQYF. The CDR3 DNA follows: TGTGCCAGCAGCTTAGCTATGGGGGATCCCACAGATACGCAGTATTTT. Together with reference TRBV7-8 and TRBJ2-3, the CDR3 gives the full variable domain: GAGVSQSPRYKVAKRGQDVALRCDPISGHVSLFWYQQALGQGPEFLTYFQNEAQLDKSGLPSDRFFAERPEGSVSTLKIQRTQQEDSAVYLCASSLAMGDPTDTQYFGPGTRLTVL.

The rearrangement joins TRBV20-1 to TRBJ2-5; 11 nucleotides match TRBD1. The DNA matches TRBJ2-7 better at its end, which makes the J call doubtful. The CDR3 is made up of 14 amino acids. Germline CDR1 reads DFQATT; CDR2 reads SNEGSKA (reference sequence). CDR3 protein: CSALDRGQLYEQYF. The CDR3 DNA reads as TGCAGTGCTTTGGACAGGGGGCAACTCTACGAGCAGTACTTC.

This clonotype turned up a few times. The CDR3 sequence is CASSESLLNTEAFF. The CDR3 coding sequence is TGTGCCAGCAGTGAATCCCTGCTGAACACTGAAGCTTTCTTT. The J gene is TRBJ1-1, the V gene TRBV25-1; no firm D call. This CDR3 has 14 amino acids. Germline assignment: CDR1 MGHDK and CDR2 SYGVNS. V was pared by 1 base and J by 0 bases, with 6 bases between.

The chain is built from TRBV18 and TRBJ1-2, with D tentatively TRBD1 (6 bases). V was shortened by 3 bases and J by 8 bases, with 13 bases between the two germline ends. The CDR3 loop spans 13 amino acids. The germline gives CDR1 KGHSH, CDR2 LQKENI. This CDR3 is CASSPYREEGYTF. CDR3 DNA sequence: TGTGCCAGCTCACCGTACAGGGAAGAGGGCTACACCTTC.

This clonotype was seen only once. The CDR3 does not close with the conserved phenylalanine or tryptophan, likely indicating a read error. The CDR3 here is CASSGTGVSGTNVLTL. CDR3 DNA sequence: TGTGCCAGCAGTGGGACAGGGGTGTCTGGGACCAACGTCCTGACTCTC. V and J are TRBV12-3 or TRBV12-4 and TRBJ2-6; the match to TRBD1 covers 10 bases. This CDR3 is 16 amino acids long.

The V and J genes are TRBV7-9 and TRBJ1-2; D not resolved. Trimming left V 2 bases short and J 6 bases short, with 10 bases between. In germline, CDR1 is SEHNR, CDR2 FQNEAQ (reference sequence). The length of the CDR3 is 13 residues. This CDR3 reads CASSLPLLDGYTF. Written as DNA, the CDR3 is TGTGCCAGCAGCTTACCCCTTTTGGATGGCTACACCTTC.

This clonotype came up a few times. This chain joins TRBV6-2 or TRBV6-3 and TRBJ2-5; D unresolved. Germline V gene lookup returns CDR1 MNHEY and CDR2 SVGEGT. There are 12 residues in the CDR3. Between the trimmed V and J ends, which lost 4 bases and 2 bases, there was a span of 5 bases. The CDR3 loop reads CASSSIQETQYF. CDR3 in DNA: TGTGCCAGCAGTTCGATTCAAGAGACCCAGTACTTC.

This clonotype was seen only a few times. CDR3 sequence (DNA): TGCAGTGTACCAGGGAGTAGCGAAAAGAGCACAGATACGCAGTATTTT. This gives the protein CSVPGSSEKSTDTQYF. The chain is built from TRBV20-1 and TRBJ2-3; tentatively, D is TRBD1 or TRBD2 (5 bases each). This CDR3 has 16 amino acids. Trimming removed 7 bases at V and 0 bases at J, with 20 bases between. Germline CDR1 reads DFQATT; CDR2 reads SNEGSKA (reference sequence).

The V call is TRBV4-2, the J call TRBJ1-1, with a weak D call TRBD1 (5 bases). Germline CDR1 reads LGHNA; CDR2 reads YNFKEQ. Trimming pared 1 base from V and 1 base from J, leaving 16 bases between. CDR3 length equals 17 residues. The CDR3 protein is CASSQVYGTYENTEAFF. CDR3 DNA: TGTGCCAGCAGCCAAGTTTATGGGACGTATGAGAACACTGAAGCTTTCTTT.

The J gene is TRBJ2-6, the V gene TRBV3-1; D is unresolved. Germline-derived CDR1 and CDR2 are LGHDT and YNNKEL (reference sequence). The CDR3 covers 16 residues. V was trimmed by 0 bases and J by 0 bases, leaving 6 bases between them. The CDR3 bases are TGTGCCAGCAGCCAAGACCGGATCTCTGGGGCCAACGTCCTGACTTTC. Translation: CASSQDRISGANVLTF.

DNA of the CDR3: TGTGCCAGCAGTTACTCTTACGGCTACGAGCAGTACTTC. This translates into CASSYSYGYEQYF. The chain combines TRBV6-5 with TRBJ2-7; D unclear. The CDR3 covers 13 residues. Trimming took off 0 bases at V and 3 bases at J, with 6 bases between the two ends. Germline CDR1 reads MNHEY; CDR2 reads SVGAGI.

In this sample, this clonotype turned up many times. This chain connects TRBV20-1 to TRBJ1-2; D gene uncertain. The V and J ends lost 7 bases and 7 bases respectively, with 13 bases between them. The germline gives CDR1 DFQATT, CDR2 SNEGSKA (reference sequence). This CDR3 spans 11 amino acids. The CDR3 DNA sequence: TGCAGTGTCTCCGGGAGCGGTGGCTACACCTTC. It codes for CSVSGSGGYTF.

The V gene is TRBV5-5, the J gene TRBJ1-1; D is ambiguous. The CDR3 has 15 amino acids. The germline gives CDR1 SGHKS, CDR2 YYEKEE (reference sequence). Trimming cost V 1 base and J 4 bases, with 14 bases left between them. The CDR3 sequence is CASSLTGRPGTEAFF. CDR3 in DNA: TGTGCCAGCAGCTTGACGGGCAGGCCGGGCACTGAAGCTTTCTTT.